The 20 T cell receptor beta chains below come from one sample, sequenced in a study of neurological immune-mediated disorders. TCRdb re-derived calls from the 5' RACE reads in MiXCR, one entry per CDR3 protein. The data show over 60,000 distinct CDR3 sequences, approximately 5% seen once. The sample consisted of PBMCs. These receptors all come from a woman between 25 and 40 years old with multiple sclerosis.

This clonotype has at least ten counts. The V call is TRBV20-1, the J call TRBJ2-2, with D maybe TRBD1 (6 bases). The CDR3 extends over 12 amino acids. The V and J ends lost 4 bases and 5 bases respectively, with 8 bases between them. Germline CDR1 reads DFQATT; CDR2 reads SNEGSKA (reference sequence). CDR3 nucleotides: TGCAGTGCTAACAGGGTGACCGGGGAGCTGTTTTTT. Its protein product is CSANRVTGELFF.

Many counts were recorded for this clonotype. Written as DNA, the CDR3 is TGTGCCAGCAGCCCCGGGGGTTACTACAATGAGCAGTTCTTC. It specifies CASSPGGYYNEQFF. The chain carries TRBV5-6 and TRBJ2-1, with D maybe TRBD2 (6 bases). Per germline, CDR1 SGHDT and CDR2 YYEEEE. The CDR3 consists of 14 residues. Deletions cut 4 bases from V and 3 bases from J, with 11 bases between.

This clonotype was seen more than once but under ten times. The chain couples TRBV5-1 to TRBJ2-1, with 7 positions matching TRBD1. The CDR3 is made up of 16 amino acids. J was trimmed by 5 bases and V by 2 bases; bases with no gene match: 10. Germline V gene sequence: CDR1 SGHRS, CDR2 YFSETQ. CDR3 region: CASSFRQGKLNNEQFF. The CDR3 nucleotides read TGCGCCAGCAGCTTTAGACAGGGTAAACTCAACAATGAGCAGTTCTTC.

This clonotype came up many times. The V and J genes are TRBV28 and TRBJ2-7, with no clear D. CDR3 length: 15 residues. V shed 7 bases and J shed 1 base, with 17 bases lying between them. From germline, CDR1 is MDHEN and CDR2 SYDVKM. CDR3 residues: CASTRTPLGSYEQYF. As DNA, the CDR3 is TGTGCCAGCACCCGAACCCCCTTGGGGTCCTACGAGCAGTACTTC.

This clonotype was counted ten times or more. The DNA of the CDR3 is TGTGCCAGCAGCCAAGCACTGAGGCTAGGGAGTGAGCAGTTCTTC. Its translation is CASSQALRLGSEQFF. The chain couples TRBV3-1 to TRBJ2-1; possibly TRBD2 for D (5 bases). V was pared by 1 base and J by 9 bases, with 16 bases between. This CDR3 region has 15 residues. From germline, CDR1 is LGHDT and CDR2 YNNKEL (reference sequence).

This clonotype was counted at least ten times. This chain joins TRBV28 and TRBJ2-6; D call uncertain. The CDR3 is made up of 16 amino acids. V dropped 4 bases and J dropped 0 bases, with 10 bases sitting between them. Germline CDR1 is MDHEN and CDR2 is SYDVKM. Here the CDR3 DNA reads TGTGCCAGCAGTTCCAATTCCAACTCTGGGGCCAACGTCCTGACTTTC. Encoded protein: CASSSNSNSGANVLTF.

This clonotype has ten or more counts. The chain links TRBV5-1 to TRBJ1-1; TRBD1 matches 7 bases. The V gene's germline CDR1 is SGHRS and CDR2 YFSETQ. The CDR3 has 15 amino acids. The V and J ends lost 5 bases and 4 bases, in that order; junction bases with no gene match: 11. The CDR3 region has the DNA TGCGCCAGCAGTCCCGATACAGGGGAGGGCACTGAAGCTTTCTTT. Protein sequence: CASSPDTGEGTEAFF.

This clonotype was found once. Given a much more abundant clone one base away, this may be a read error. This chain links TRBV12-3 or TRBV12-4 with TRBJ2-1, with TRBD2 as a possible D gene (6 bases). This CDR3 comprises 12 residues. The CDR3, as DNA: TGTGACAGCACCCGAACCGGGGGTGAGCAGTTCTTC. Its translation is CDSTRTGGEQFF.

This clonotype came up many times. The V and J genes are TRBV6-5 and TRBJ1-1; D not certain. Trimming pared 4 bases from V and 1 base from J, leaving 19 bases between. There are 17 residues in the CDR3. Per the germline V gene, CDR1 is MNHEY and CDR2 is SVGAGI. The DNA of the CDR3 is TGTGCCAGCAGTTTAAGGAGGGTGGGTCAGACGAACACTGAAGCTTTCTTT. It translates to CASSLRRVGQTNTEAFF.

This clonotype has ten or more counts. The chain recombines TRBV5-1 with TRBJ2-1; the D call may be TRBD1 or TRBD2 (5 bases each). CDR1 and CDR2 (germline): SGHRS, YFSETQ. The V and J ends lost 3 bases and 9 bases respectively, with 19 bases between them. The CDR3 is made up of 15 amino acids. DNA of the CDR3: TGCGCCAGCAGCTGGGACGGGATAAGATACGGTGAGCAGTTCTTC. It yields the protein CASSWDGIRYGEQFF.

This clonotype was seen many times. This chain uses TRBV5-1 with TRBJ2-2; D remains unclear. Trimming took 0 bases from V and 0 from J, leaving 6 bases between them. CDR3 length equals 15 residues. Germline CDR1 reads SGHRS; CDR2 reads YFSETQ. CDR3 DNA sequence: TGCGCCAGCAGCTTGGGTTCTACGAACACCGGGGAGCTGTTTTTT. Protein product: CASSLGSTNTGELFF.

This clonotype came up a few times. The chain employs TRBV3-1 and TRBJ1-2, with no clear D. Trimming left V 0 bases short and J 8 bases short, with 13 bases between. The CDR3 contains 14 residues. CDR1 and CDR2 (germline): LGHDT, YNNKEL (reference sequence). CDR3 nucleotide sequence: TGTGCCAGCAGCCAAGACCATATGGGTCGGGGCTACACCTTC. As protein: CASSQDHMGRGYTF.

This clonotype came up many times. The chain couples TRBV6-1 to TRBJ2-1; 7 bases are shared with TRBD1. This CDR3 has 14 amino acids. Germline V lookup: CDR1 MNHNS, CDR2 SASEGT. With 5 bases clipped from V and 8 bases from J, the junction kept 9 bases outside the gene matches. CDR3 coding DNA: TGTGCCAGCAGTCTACAGGGGCCCGGTCATGAGCAGTTCTTC. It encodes CASSLQGPGHEQFF.

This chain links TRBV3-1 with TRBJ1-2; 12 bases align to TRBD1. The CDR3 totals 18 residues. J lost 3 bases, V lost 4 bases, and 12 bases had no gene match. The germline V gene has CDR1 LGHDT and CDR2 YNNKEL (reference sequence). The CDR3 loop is CASSLYSAGTGGDYGYTF. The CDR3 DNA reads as TGTGCCAGCAGCCTCTATTCAGCCGGGACAGGGGGCGACTATGGCTACACCTTC.

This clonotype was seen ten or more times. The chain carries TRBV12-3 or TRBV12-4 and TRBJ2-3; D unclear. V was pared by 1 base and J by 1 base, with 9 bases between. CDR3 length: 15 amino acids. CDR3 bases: TGTGCCAGCAGTTTAGGTCGGACCCGCACAGATACGCAGTATTTT. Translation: CASSLGRTRTDTQYF.

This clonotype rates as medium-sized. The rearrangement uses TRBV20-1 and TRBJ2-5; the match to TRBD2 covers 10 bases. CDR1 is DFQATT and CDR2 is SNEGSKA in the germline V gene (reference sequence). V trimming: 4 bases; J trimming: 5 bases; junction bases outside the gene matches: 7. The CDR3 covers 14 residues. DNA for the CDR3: TGCAGTGCTACTAGCGGGAGCCAGGAGGAGACCCAGTACTTC. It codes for CSATSGSQEETQYF.

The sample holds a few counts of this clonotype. The CDR3 coding sequence is TGCAGCGTTGTGCCGGGGACTAGCGGGCGGAACACCGGGGAGCTGTTTTTT. This sequence encodes CSVVPGTSGRNTGELFF. The rearrangement links TRBV29-1 to TRBJ2-2, with 12 nucleotides matching TRBD2. The CDR3 runs to 17 residues. The V gene end was trimmed by 4 bases and the J gene end by 1 base; junction bases not matched to a gene: 7. Germline V gives CDR1 SQVTM, CDR2 ANQGSEA.

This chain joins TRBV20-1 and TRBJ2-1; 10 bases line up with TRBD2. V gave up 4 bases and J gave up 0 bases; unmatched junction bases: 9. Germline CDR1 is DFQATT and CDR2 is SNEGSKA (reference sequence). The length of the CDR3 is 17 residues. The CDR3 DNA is TGCAGTGCTAATCCGGTTAGCGGGGGGTTCTCCTACAATGAGCAGTTCTTC. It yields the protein CSANPVSGGFSYNEQFF.

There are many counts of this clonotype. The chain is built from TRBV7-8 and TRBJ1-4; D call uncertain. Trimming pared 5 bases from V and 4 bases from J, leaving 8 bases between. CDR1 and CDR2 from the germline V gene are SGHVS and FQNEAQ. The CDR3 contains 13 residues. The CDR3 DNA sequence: TGTGCCAGCAGCATGGCCGTTAATGAAAAACTGTTTTTT. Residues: CASSMAVNEKLFF.

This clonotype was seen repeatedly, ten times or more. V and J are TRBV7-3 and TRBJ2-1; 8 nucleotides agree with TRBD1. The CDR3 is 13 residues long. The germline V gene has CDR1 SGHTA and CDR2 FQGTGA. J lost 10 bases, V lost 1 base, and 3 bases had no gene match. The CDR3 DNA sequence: TGTGCCAGCAGCTTAATCAGGGGGCGGGAGCAGTTCTTC. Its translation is CASSLIRGREQFF.